These T cell receptor beta chains were read from a single sample in a study of blood T cell repertoires in COVID-19. TCRdb's table, derived via immunoSEQ multiplex PCR, lists solely in-frame clones and lacks some. Here the sample spans almost 400,000 clones, about 90% being singletons. Input material: peripheral blood. All receptors come from a woman aged 60-70 years with COVID-19, enrolled during active disease. CDR3s include the opening cysteine and the closing phenylalanine or tryptophan. D genes are given only for firm matches. Expanded clones are given a class, and other clones once, few, many or no size at all.

TRBJ2-5 13 TRBD1 TRBV18 - TGTGCCAGCTCACCTGGGACAGTAGAGACCCAGTACTTC CASSPGTVETQYF
TRBJ2-7 14 - TRBV6-6 - TGTGCCAGCAGTTCGGACGGGAGCTCCTACGAGCAGTACTTC CASSSDGSSYEQYF
TRBJ2-2 13 - TRBV18 - TGTGCCAGCTCACCACAGCCAGGCAGGGAGCTGTTTTTT CASSPQPGRELFF
TRBJ2-7 14 - TRBV27 few TGTGCCAGCAGTTTAAGAGGAAGTCACTACGAGCAGTACTTC CASSLRGSHYEQYF
TRBJ1-1 12 - TRBV6-5 - TGTGCCAGCAGGGGCCCGAACACTGAAGCTTTCTTT CASRGPNTEAFF
TRBJ2-2 15 TRBD1 TRBV25-1 few TGTGCCAGCAGTGGAACGGACAGGGACACCGGGGAGCTGTTTTTT CASSGTDRDTGELFF
TRBJ1-1 16 - TRBV10-3 few TGTGCCATCAGTGAGTCACGGGGAGCTTCGACGTCTGAAGCTTTCTTT CAISESRGASTSEAFF
TRBJ2-2 16 TRBD2 TRBV13 - TGTGCCAGCAGCCCAAATAGCGGGGGCTACACCGGGGAGCTGTTTTTT CASSPNSGGYTGELFF
TRBJ1-2 11 - TRBV12-3/TRBV12-4 - TGTGCCAGCAGCCGTAGGAGAAGCTACACCTTC CASSRRRSYTF
TRBJ1-2 13 - TRBV30 - TGTGCCTGGAGTGACGGACAGAATTATGGCTACACCTTC CAWSDGQNYGYTF
TRBJ1-2 15 TRBD1 TRBV9 - TGTGCCAGCAGCGTAGCTCCGGACAGGCCCTATGGCTACACCTTC CASSVAPDRPYGYTF
TRBJ2-7 13 TRBD1 TRBV6-5 - TGTGCCAGCACCCTGGAGAGGCAGGGGGCAATTGGGTTC CASTLERQGAIGF
TRBJ2-5 13 TRBD1 TRBV19 once TGTGCCAGTAGTTACGACAGGGGCAAGACCCAGTACTTC CASSYDRGKTQYF
TRBJ1-1 15 - TRBV6-5 - TGTGCCAGCAGCAAAGCGTCCCTATATGACACTGAAGCTTTCTTT CASSKASLYDTEAFF
TRBJ2-7 16 TRBD1 TRBV5-8 - TGTGCCAGCAGCCCGACGACAGGGACACTCCCCTACGAGCAGTACTTC CASSPTTGTLPYEQYF
TRBJ1-2 13 TRBD1 TRBV5-1 - TGCGCCAGCCGGACAGGGTCCAACTATGGCTACACCTTC CASRTGSNYGYTF
TRBJ2-5 12 - TRBV3-1/TRBV3-2 - TGTGCCAGCAGCTACACCGAAGAGACCCAGTACTTC CASSYTEETQYF
TRBJ2-1 16 TRBD2 TRBV5-1 - TGCGCCAGCAGCCAGATCCTAGCGGGGGGCGGCAATGAGCAGTTCTTC CASSQILAGGGNEQFF
TRBJ2-7 11 - TRBV20-1 - TGCAGTGCTAGAGACGAGGCCGAGCAGTACTTC CSARDEAEQYF
TRBJ1-4 14 - TRBV6-5 - TGTGCCAGCAGTTACAGAGGCCCTCCGGAAAAACTGTTTTTT CASSYRGPPEKLFF
TRBJ1-5 18 TRBD1 TRBV19 - TGTGCCAGTCTGCCCGGGACAGGGTACGGGTTCAGCAATCAGCCCCAGCATTTT CASLPGTGYGFSNQPQHF
TRBJ1-2 14 TRBD1 TRBV2 - TGTGCCAGCGATGATACAGGGGTTGACTATGGCTACACCTTC CASDDTGVDYGYTF
TRBJ1-2 14 - TRBV5-1 - TGCGCCAGCAGCTCAGGACAGCATCCGGATGGCTACACCTTC CASSSGQHPDGYTF
TRBJ2-2 16 - TRBV19 - TGTGCCAGTATTTCCAGCCAGGCGCTTAACACCGGGGAGCTGTTTTTT CASISSQALNTGELFF
TRBJ2-5 14 - TRBV5-1 - TGCGCCAGCAGCTTGGCCCCACAGCAAGAGACCCAGTACTTC CASSLAPQQETQYF
TRBJ1-4 16 TRBD1 TRBV28 - TGTGCCAGCAGTTACATAAGGACAGGGGGGAGTGAAAAACTGTTTTTT CASSYIRTGGSEKLFF
TRBJ2-3 16 - TRBV24-1 - TGTGCCACCAGTGATCCGTCGAGGCAAGGCACAGATACGCAGTATTTT CATSDPSRQGTDTQYF
TRBJ1-6 15 - TRBV3-1/TRBV3-2 - TGTGCCAGCAGCCGGACGACAGTCTATAATTCACCCCTCCACTTT CASSRTTVYNSPLHF
TRBJ1-1 15 TRBD1 TRBV5-5 once TGTGCCAGCTTAGGCAGGGGGCGGTTGAACACTGAAGCTTTCTTT CASLGRGRLNTEAFF
TRBJ1-6 15 TRBD1 TRBV27 few TGTGCCAGCGGTAATGGTCGACAGGGTTATTCACCCCTCCACTTT CASGNGRQGYSPLHF
TRBJ2-3 15 - TRBV7-3 - TGTGCCAGCAGCTTAACTGGGCAGCAGACAGATACGCAGTATTTT CASSLTGQQTDTQYF
TRBJ1-1 13 - TRBV6-5 - TGTGCCAGCAGGTCAACAGTGAACACTGAAGCTTTCTTT CASRSTVNTEAFF
TRBJ2-2 15 - TRBV28 - TGTGCCAGCAGTTTGGCCAGGGAGAACACCGGGGAGCTGTTTTTT CASSLARENTGELFF